This T cell receptor (beta chain) was sequenced in a study of blood T cell repertoires in COVID-19. At the level of the study: Acute and convalescent COVID-19 samples came from the United States, Italy and Spain.

The trim removed 3 bases at V and 0 bases at J, leaving 4 bases unmatched. The CDR3 spans 16 residues. Germline CDR1 is PRHDT and CDR2 is FYEKMQ (reference sequence). Repertoires were generated with immunoSEQ multiplex PCR, while TCRdb's copy carries only in-frame clones and drops some. The repertoire has fewer than 200,000 clones, roughly 88% of them found once; the top ten carry roughly 1.1%. The receptor was derived from a man in his sixties who had recovered from COVID-19. The sample comprised peripheral blood. The rearrangement uses TRBV13 and TRBJ2-1; 8 nucleotides align to TRBD2. This chain's CDR3 is CASSLAGTSSYNEQFF. In nucleotides, the CDR3 is TGTGCCAGCAGCTTGGCCGGGACTAGCTCCTACAATGAGCAGTTCTTC.